The clone carrying this T cell receptor (beta chain) was observed at least ten times. TCRdb ran MiXCR on the 5' RACE reads and lists one entry per CDR3 protein. The profile covers about 88,000 distinct CDR3 sequences, with roughly 27% appearing a single time and roughly three fifths taken by the ten largest. The sample comes from a study of CD8 T cells in ankylosing spondylitis. CDR3 size: 16 residues. The trim removed 6 bases at V and 3 bases at J, leaving 12 bases unmatched. Germline lookup yields CDR1 MNHNS and CDR2 SASEGT. The V and J genes are TRBV6-1 and TRBJ2-7, with 9 bases lining up with TRBD2. This receptor was obtained from a male donor with ankylosing spondylitis or in good health (not recorded which). The sequenced sample was blood, either unsorted or a sorted T cell fraction (not recorded which). This CDR3 reads CASSNGGLAGNYEQYF. CDR3 coding DNA: TGTGCCAGCAGCAACGGGGGTCTAGCGGGAAACTACGAGCAGTACTTC.